The T cell receptor beta chain under discussion was sequenced for a study of T cells after yellow fever vaccination. Study background: Fractions of limited cellularity were prepared by means of SMART-Seq v4 Ultra Low Input.

The study made its TCR cDNA through 5'RACE template switching. That step introduced a universal primer site along with UMIs. MiXCR, applied by TCRdb to the 5' RACE reads, yields one record per CDR3 protein. The sample lists roughly 120,000 distinct CDR3 sequences, under 8.5% occurring once. Study-wide points: Clonotype sharing between CD4 and CD8 compartments was small. A secondary response was less intense yet reached its peak sooner, at day 5 versus 15.

J was trimmed by 3 bases and V by 4 bases; bases with no gene match: 6. Germline CDR1 SGHRS, CDR2 YFSETQ. The CDR3 has 15 amino acids. This clonotype was counted at least ten times. Its antigen is not identified. The TCR comes from a man between 18 and 29 years old who received the YFV17D yellow fever vaccine. Specimen: CD4+ T cells sorted from PBMCs, collected 10 days after the first yellow fever vaccination. The chain employs TRBV5-1 and TRBJ2-2; 7 nucleotides line up with TRBD2. The CDR3 here is CASSGGVSHTGELFF. In DNA, the CDR3 is TGCGCCAGCAGCGGGGGGGTCAGTCACACCGGGGAGCTGTTTTTT.